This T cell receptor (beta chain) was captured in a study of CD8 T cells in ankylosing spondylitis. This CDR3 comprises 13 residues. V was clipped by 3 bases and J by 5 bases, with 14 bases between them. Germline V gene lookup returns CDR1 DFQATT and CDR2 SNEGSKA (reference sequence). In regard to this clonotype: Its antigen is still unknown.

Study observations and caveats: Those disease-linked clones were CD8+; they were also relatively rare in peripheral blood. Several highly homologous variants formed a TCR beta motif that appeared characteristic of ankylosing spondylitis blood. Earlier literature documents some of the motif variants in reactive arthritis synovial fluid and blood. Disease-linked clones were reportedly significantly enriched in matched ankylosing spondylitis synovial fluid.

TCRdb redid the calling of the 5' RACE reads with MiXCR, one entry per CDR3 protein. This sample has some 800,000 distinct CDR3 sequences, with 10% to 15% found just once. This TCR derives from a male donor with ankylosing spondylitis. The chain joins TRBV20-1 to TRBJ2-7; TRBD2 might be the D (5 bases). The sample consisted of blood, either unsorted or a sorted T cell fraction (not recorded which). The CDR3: CSASVSGGNEQYF. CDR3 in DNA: TGCAGTGCTAGTGTGTCTGGAGGCAACGAGCAGTACTTC.